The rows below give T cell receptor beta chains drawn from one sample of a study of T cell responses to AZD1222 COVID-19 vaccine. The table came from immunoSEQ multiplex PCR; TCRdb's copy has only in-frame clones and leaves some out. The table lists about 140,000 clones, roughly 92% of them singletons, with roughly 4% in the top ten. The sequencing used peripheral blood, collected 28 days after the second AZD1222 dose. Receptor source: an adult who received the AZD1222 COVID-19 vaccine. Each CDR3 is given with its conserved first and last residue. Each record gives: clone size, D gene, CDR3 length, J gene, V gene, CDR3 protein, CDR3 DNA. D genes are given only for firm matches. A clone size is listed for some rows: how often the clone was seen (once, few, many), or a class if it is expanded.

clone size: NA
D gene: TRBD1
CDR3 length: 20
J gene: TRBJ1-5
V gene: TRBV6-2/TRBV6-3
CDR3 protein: CASSYPPGQGGTGGNQPQHF
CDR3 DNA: TGTGCCAGCAGTTACCCGCCAGGACAGGGGGGCACCGGGGGCAATCAGCCCCAGCATTTT

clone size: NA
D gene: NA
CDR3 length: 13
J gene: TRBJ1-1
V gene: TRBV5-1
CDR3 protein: CASSLDGSTEAFF
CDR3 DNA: TGCGCCAGCAGCTTGGACGGGAGCACTGAAGCTTTCTTT

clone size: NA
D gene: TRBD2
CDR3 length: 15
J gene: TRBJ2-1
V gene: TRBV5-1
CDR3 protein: CASSFPSGGYNEQFF
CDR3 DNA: TGCGCCAGCAGCTTCCCTAGCGGGGGGTACAATGAGCAGTTCTTC

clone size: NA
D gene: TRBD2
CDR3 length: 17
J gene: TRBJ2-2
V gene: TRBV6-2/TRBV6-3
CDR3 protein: CASSTGLAGGEAGELFF
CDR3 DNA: TGTGCCAGCAGTACCGGACTAGCGGGAGGGGAGGCCGGGGAGCTGTTTTTT

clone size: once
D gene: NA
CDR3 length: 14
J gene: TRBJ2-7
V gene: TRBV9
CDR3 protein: CASSVDFGDYEQYF
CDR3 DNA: TGTGCCAGCAGCGTAGATTTCGGGGACTACGAGCAGTACTTC

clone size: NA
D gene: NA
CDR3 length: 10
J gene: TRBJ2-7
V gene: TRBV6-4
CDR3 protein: CAGPGNEQYF
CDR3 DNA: TGTGCCGGGCCGGGGAACGAGCAGTACTTC

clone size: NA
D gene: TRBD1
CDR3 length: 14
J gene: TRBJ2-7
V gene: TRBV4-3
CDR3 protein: CASSQGDSSSEQYF
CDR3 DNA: TGCGCCAGCAGCCAAGGGGACAGCTCCTCCGAGCAGTACTTC

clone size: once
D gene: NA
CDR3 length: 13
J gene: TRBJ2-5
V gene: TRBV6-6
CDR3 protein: CASSYGTGETQYF
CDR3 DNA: TGTGCCAGCAGTTACGGTACCGGGGAGACCCAGTACTTC

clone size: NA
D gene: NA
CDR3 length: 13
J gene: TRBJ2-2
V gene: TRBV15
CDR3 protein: CATSIRNTGELFF
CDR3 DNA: TGTGCCACCAGTATTAGAAATACCGGGGAGCTGTTTTTT

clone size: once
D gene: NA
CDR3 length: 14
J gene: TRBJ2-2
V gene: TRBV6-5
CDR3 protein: CATEPGRHTGELFF
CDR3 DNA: TGTGCCACGGAACCAGGACGGCACACCGGGGAGCTGTTTTTT

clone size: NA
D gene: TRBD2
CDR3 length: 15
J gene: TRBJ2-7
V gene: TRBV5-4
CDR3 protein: CASSNRASGSYEQYF
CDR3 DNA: TGTGCCAGCAGTAACCGAGCTAGCGGAAGCTACGAGCAGTACTTC

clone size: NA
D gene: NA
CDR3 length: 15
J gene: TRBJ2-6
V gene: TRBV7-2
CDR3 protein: CASSLRESGANVLTF
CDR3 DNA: TGTGCCAGCAGCTTACGGGAGTCTGGGGCCAACGTCCTGACTTTC

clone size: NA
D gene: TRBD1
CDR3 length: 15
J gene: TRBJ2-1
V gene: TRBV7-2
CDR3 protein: CASSQDRGIIDEQFF
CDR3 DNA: TGTGCCAGCAGCCAGGACAGGGGGATTATAGATGAGCAGTTCTTC

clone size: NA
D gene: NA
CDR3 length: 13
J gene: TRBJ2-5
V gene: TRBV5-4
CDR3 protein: CASSSTEEETQYF
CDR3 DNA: TGTGCCAGCAGCTCCACAGAGGAAGAGACCCAGTACTTC

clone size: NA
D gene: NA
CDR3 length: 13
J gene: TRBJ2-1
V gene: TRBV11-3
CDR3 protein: CASSPNRVGEQFF
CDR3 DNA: TGTGCCAGCAGCCCAAACAGGGTGGGTGAGCAGTTCTTC

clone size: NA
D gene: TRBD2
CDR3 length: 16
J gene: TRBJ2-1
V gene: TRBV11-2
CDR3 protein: CASSLDPAGVLFGQFF
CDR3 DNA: TGTGCCAGCAGCTTAGACCCAGCGGGGGTCCTTTTTGGGCAGTTCTTC

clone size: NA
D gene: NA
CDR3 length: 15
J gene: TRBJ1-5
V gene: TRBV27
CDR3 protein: CASSLSRRGNQPQHF
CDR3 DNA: TGTGCCAGCAGTTTATCCCGCAGGGGCAATCAGCCCCAGCATTTT

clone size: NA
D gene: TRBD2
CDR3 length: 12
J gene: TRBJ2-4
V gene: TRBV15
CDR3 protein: CATSTYTSVQYF
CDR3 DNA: TGTGCCACCAGCACCTACACTAGCGTTCAGTACTTC

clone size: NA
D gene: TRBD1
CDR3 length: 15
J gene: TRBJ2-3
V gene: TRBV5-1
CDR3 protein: CASSLGQGGTDTQYF
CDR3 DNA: TGCGCCAGCAGCTTGGGACAGGGAGGCACAGATACGCAGTATTTT

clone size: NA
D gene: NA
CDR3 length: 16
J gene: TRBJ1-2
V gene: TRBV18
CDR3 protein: CASSRTVKPPDYGYTF
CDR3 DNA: TGTGCCAGCTCACGTACAGTAAAACCACCGGACTATGGCTACACCTTC

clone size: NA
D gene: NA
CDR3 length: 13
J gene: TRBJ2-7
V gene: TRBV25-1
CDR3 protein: CASTGHYLYEQYF
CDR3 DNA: TGTGCCAGCACCGGGCATTACCTCTACGAGCAGTACTTC

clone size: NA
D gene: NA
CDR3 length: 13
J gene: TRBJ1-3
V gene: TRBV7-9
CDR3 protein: CASSFGSGNTIYF
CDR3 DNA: TGTGCCAGCAGCTTTGGATCTGGAAACACCATATATTTT

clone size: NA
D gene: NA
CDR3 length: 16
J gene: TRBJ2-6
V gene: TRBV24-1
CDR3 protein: CATSASSVSGANVLTF
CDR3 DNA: TGTGCCACCAGTGCCTCTAGTGTCTCTGGGGCCAACGTCCTGACTTTC

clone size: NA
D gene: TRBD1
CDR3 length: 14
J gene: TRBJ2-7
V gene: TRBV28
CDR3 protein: CASSLSDRPGEQYF
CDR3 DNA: TGTGCCAGCAGTTTATCGGACAGGCCAGGGGAGCAGTACTTC

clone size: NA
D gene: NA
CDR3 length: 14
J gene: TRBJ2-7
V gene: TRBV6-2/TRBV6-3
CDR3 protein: CASSYPAGSYEQYF
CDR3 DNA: TGTGCCAGCAGTTACCCTGCGGGCTCCTACGAGCAGTACTTC

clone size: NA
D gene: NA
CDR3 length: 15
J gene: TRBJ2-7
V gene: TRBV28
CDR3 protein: CASSSPGDRGDEQYF
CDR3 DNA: TGTGCCAGCAGTTCCCCGGGGGACCGTGGGGACGAGCAGTACTTC

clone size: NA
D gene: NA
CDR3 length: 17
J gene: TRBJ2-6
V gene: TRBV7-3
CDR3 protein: CASSLKGHGSGANVLTF
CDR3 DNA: TGTGCCAGCAGCCTCAAGGGTCATGGCTCTGGGGCCAACGTCCTGACTTTC

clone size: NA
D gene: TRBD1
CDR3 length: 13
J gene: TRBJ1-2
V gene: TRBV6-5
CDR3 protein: CASSYGTADGYTF
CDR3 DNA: TGTGCCAGCAGTTACGGGACAGCAGATGGCTACACCTTC

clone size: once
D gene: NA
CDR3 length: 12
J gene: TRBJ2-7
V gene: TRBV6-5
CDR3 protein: CASYDGYYEQYF
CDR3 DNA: TGTGCCAGTTACGACGGATACTACGAGCAGTACTTC

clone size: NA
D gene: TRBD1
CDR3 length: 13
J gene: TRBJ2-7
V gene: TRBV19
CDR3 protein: CASSTGDRAEQYF
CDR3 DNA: TGTGCCAGTAGCACAGGTGACAGGGCCGAGCAGTACTTC

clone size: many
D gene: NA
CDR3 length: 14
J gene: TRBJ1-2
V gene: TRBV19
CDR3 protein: CASSISAAASGYTF
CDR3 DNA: TGTGCCAGTAGTATTTCAGCGGCAGCTTCCGGCTACACCTTC

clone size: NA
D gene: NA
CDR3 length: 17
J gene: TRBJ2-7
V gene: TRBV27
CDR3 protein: CASSLRGTEFYSYEQYF
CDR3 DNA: TGTGCCAGCAGTTTAAGGGGGACGGAATTCTACTCCTACGAGCAGTACTTC

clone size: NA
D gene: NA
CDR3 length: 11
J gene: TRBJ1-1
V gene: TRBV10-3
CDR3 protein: CAISESVEAFF
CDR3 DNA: TGTGCCATCAGTGAGTCGGTAGAAGCTTTCTTT

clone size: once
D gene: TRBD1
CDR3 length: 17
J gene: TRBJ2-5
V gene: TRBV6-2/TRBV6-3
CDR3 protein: CASSYPGTGLGDETQYF
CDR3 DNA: TGTGCCAGCAGTTACCCCGGGACAGGGCTCGGTGACGAGACCCAGTACTTC

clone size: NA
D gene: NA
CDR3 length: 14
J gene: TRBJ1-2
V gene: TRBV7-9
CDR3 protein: CASSPRDVNYGYTF
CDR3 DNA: TGTGCCAGCAGCCCCAGGGATGTTAACTATGGCTACACCTTC

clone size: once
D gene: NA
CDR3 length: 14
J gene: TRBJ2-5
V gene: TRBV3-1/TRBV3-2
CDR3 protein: CASSQGRIQETQYF
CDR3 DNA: TGTGCCAGCAGCCAAGGGCGGATCCAAGAGACCCAGTACTTC

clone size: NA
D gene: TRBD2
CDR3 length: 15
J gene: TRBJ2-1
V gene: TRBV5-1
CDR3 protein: CASSPLAGDYNEQFF
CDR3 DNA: TGCGCCAGCAGCCCCCTTGCGGGAGACTACAATGAGCAGTTCTTC

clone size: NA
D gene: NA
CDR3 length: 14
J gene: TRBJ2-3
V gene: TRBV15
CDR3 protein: CATSREYGTDTQYF
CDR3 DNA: TGTGCCACCAGCAGAGAGTACGGGACAGATACGCAGTATTTT

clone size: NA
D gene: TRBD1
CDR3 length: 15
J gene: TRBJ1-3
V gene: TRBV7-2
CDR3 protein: CASSLDRAGGNTIYF
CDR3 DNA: TGTGCCAGCAGTTTAGACAGGGCAGGGGGAAACACCATATATTTT

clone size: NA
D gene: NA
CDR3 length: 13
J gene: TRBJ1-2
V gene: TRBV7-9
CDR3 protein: CASSLGGSGGYTF
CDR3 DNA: TGTGCCAGCAGCTTAGGAGGGTCCGGGGGCTACACCTTC

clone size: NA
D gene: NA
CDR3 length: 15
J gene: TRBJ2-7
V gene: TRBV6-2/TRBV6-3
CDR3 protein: CASTPRGLGSYEQYF
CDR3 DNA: TGTGCCAGCACCCCACGGGGACTTGGGTCCTACGAGCAGTACTTC

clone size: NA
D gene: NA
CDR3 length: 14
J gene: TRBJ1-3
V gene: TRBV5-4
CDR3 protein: CASSSREAGNTIYF
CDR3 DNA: TGTGCCAGCAGCTCCCGCGAAGCGGGGAACACCATATATTTT

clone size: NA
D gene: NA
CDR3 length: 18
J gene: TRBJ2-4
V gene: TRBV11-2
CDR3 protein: CASSLVGRGLLAKNIQYF
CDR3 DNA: TGTGCCAGCAGCTTAGTCGGGCGCGGATTACTAGCCAAAAACATTCAGTACTTC

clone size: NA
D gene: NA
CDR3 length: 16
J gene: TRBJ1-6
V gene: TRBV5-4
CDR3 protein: CASSLRRERWDSPLHF
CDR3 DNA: TGTGCCAGCAGCTTGAGGCGGGAGAGGTGGGATTCACCCCTCCACTTT

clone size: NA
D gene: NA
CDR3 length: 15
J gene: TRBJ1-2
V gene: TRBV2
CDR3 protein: CASISTRTASYGYTF
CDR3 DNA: TGTGCCAGCATTTCGACTCGGACAGCGAGTTATGGCTACACCTTC

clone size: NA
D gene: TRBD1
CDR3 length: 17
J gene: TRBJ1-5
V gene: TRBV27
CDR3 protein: CASSLLGQGYLNQPQHF
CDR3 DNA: TGTGCCAGCAGTTTGTTGGGACAGGGCTATCTTAATCAGCCCCAGCATTTT

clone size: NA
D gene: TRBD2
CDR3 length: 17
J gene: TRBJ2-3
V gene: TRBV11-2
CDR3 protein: CASSPGTSGRYTDTQYF
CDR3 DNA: TGTGCCAGCAGCCCCGGGACTAGCGGGAGGTACACAGATACGCAGTATTTT

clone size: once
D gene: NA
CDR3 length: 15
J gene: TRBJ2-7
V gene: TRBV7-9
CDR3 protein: CASSLAQGRLDEQYF
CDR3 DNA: TGTGCCAGCAGCTTAGCCCAGGGTAGACTTGACGAGCAGTACTTC

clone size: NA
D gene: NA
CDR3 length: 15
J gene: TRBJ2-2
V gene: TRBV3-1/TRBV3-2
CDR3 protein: CASSRDRLRTGELFF
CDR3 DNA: TGTGCCAGCAGCCGCGACAGGCTTAGAACCGGGGAGCTGTTTTTT

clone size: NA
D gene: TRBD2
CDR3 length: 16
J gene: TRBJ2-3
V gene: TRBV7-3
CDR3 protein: CASSLGLAGVTDTQYF
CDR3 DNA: TGTGCCAGCAGCTTAGGACTAGCGGGAGTGACCGATACGCAGTATTTT

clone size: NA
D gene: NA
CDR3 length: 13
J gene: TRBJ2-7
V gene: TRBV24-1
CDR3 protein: CATSDWGKGEQYF
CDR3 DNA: TGTGCCACCAGTGATTGGGGGAAAGGCGAGCAGTACTTC

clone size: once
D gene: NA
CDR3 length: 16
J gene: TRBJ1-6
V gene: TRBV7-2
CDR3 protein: CASSSQVLRPNSPLHF
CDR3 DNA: TGTGCCAGCAGCTCTCAAGTATTGAGGCCCAATTCACCCCTCCACTTT

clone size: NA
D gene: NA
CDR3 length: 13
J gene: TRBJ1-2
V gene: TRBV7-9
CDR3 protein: CASSPGGISGYTF
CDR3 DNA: TGTGCCAGCAGCCCGGGGGGGATCAGCGGCTACACCTTC

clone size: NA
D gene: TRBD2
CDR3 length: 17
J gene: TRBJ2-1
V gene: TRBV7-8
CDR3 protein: CASSQGTSEGSYNEQFF
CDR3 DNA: TGTGCCAGCAGCCAAGGGACTAGCGAGGGTTCCTACAATGAGCAGTTCTTC